A single TCR beta chain is shown here with its context. Its target is not known. This sample is drawn from a study of T cell responses to AZD1222 COVID-19 vaccine. Study observations and caveats: Spike regions recognized by vaccine-associated CD4 TCRs spanned the protein, led by 160-218 and 743-854.

The germline V and J ends were trimmed by 6 bases and 1 base, with 9 bases remaining between them. The CDR3 is 13 residues long. Germline-derived CDR1 and CDR2 are LGHNA and YNFKEQ. Here immunoSEQ multiplex PCR was the method, and the copy in TCRdb shows in-frame clones only, minus some. Of about 130,000 clones in the sample, about nine tenths were seen once. The chain couples TRBV4-2 to TRBJ2-5; D ambiguous. The TCR originated in an adult in good health. This sample comprised peripheral blood, obtained on day 0 of AZD1222 vaccination. In DNA, the CDR3 is TGTGCCAGCAGACGACAACCCCAAGAGACCCAGTACTTC. As protein: CASRRQPQETQYF.